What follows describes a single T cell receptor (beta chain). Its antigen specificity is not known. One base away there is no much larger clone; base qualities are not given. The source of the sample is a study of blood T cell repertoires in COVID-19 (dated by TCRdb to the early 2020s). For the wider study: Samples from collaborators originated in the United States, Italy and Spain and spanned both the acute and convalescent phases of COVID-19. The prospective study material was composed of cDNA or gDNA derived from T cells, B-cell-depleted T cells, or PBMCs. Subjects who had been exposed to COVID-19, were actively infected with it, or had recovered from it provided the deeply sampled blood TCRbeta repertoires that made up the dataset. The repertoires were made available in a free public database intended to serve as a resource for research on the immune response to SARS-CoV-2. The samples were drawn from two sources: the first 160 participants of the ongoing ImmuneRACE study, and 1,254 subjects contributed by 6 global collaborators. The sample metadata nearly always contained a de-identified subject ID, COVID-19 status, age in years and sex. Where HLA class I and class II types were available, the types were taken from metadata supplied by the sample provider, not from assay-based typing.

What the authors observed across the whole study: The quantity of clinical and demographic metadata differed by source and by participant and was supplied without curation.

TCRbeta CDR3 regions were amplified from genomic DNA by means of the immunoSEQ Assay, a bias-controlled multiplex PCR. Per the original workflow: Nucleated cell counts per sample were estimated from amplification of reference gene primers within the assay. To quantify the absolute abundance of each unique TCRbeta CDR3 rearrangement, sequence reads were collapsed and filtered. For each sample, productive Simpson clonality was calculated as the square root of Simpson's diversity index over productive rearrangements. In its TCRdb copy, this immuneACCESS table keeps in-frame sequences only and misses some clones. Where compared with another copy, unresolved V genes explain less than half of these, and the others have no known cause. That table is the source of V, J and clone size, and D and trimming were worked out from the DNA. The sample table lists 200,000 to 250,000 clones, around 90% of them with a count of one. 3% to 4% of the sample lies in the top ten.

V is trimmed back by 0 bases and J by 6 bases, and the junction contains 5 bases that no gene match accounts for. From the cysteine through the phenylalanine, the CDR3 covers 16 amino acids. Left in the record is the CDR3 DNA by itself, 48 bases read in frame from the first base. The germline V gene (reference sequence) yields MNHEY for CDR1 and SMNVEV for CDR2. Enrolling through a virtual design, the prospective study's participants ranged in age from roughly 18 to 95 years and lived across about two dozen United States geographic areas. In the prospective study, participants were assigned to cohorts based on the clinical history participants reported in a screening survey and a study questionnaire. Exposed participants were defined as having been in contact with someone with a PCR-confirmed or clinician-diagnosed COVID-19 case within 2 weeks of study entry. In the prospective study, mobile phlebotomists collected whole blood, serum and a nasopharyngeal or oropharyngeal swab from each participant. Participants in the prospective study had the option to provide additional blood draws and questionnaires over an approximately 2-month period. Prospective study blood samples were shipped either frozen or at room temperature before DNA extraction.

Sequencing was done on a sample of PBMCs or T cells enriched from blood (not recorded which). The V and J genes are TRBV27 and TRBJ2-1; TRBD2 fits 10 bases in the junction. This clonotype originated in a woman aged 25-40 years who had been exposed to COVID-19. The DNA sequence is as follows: TGTGCCAGCAGTTTATCCGGGACTAGCGAAGTCAATGAGCAGTTCTTC. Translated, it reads CASSLSGTSEVNEQFF.